The subject of this entry is one T cell receptor beta chain. This receptor's antigen is unknown. No much larger clone is present one base from it, and per-base qualities are unavailable. The CDR3 regions of human TCRbeta chains were analyzed by immunosequencing. Per the authors' processing: TCRs in the repertoires were matched against a reference library of SARS-CoV-2-specific TCRs that had been generated with the MIRA antigen-specificity platform. Breadth was defined as the fraction of unique TCRs that were SARS-CoV-2-associated. Depth was defined as the fraction of total T cells that were SARS-CoV-2-associated. Each spike-specific TCR was assigned to its reactive spike region and to a CD4 or CD8 class using the MIRA data. Log10-transformed breadth and depth values were compared by one-way ANOVA with Sidak's multiple comparisons tests. Drawn from immuneACCESS, this table holds only the in-frame rearrangements with V and J called that TCRdb kept. Clones are partly lost; checked studies trace under half to an unresolved V gene and leave the rest unexplained. The V and J calls and clone size are taken from that table; D and trimming were inferred from the DNA. Recorded for this sample are 65,000 to 70,000 clones; about three quarters of them occurred a single time. The ten biggest clones cover over 10% of the sample.

Taken with the paper, the label for time point translates to: baseline before first vaccination. Samples from vaccinated people were obtained from the UK trials COV001 and COV002, which included a single-blind randomized controlled phase 2/3 trial of AZD1222 (ChAdOx1 nCoV-19) in healthy adults. For TCRbeta chain sequencing, PBMC samples were collected from trial participants at day 0 and at day 28 after the second dose. The V and J ends are trimmed by 4 bases and 9 bases, leaving 22 bases between them. The CDR3 runs 16 amino acids, cysteine and phenylalanine included. Here the CDR3 DNA is all that survives: 48 bases in frame from base 1. The germline V gene gives CDR1 as SGHTA and CDR2 as FQGNSA. These data originate in a study of T cell responses to AZD1222 COVID-19 vaccine (dated by TCRdb to about 2021). Describing the broader study: AZD1222 recipients with second doses at about 4 weeks or about 12 weeks were pooled, because spike-specific TCR depth and breadth did not differ between schedules. A total of about 240 trial participants underwent TCR sequencing, of whom 207 received two doses of AZD1222 and about 25 received two doses of the MenACWY control vaccine. Trial participants were enrolled into age subgroups of 18-55, 56-69 and 70-plus years, which contained about 150, 28 and 57 TCR-sequenced participants, respectively.

Broader findings and caveats from the paper: In the small 56-69-year group, the increase in depth fell short of significance, most likely because of low power. Spike-specific TCR breadth and depth rose significantly after two AZD1222 doses compared with day 0 and with MenACWY recipients. The vaccine-associated CD4 TCRs covered the entire spike protein, and the dominant responses fell in regions 160-218 and 743-854. Reportedly, almost half of the unique spike-specific TCRs recognized epitopes lying outside the regions that are mutated in the B.1.351 and B.1.1.7 variants. Participants were mostly white British and included more females than males, and it was suggested by the authors that clonal diversity may have been underestimated. Because no day 14 peak-response samples were available, repertoires were characterized only after the peak T cell response. Conclusions about previously exposed vaccinees were limited because only six or seven AZD1222 recipients were SARS-CoV-2 seropositive at baseline.

The rearranged segments are TRBV7-2 and TRBJ1-5; the D gene is perhaps TRBD1, on 6 matching bases. The sequence derives from an adult in good health. The source material was peripheral blood, sampled on day 0 of AZD1222 vaccination. The CDR3: CASSSLTGLRLGPQHF. Read as DNA, the sequence is TGTGCCAGCAGCTCGTTGACAGGTCTCCGGCTTGGGCCCCAGCATTTT. Where the CDR3 stops, the reference TRBV7-2 and TRBJ1-5 genes take over; the full variable domain is GAGVSQSPSNKVTEKGKDVELRCDPISGHTALYWYRQSLGQGLEFLIYFQGNSAPDKSGLPSDRFSAERTGGSVSTLTIQRTQQEDSAVYLCASSSLTGLRLGPQHFGDGTRLSIL.